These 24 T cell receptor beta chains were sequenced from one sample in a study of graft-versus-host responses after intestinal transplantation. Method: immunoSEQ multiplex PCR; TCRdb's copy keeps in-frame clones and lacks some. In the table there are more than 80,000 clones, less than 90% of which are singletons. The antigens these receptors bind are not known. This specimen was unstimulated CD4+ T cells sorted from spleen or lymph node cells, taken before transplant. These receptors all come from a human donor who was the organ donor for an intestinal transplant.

The CDR3 loop reads CASSDVGLGAFF. The DNA for the CDR3 is TGTGCCAGCAGTGATGTGGGACTTGGAGCTTTCTTT. This chain connects TRBV6-1 to TRBJ1-1; maybe TRBD1 (5 bases). The CDR3 length is 12 residues. Germline V gene data show CDR1 as MNHNS and CDR2 as SASEGT. V shed 3 bases and J shed 10 bases, with 12 bases lying between them.

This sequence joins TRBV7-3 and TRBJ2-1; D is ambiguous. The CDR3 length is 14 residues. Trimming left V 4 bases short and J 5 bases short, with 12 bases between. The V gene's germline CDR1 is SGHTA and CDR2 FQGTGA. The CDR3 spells CASSSPLADNEQFF. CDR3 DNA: TGTGCCAGCAGCTCACCCCTGGCTGACAATGAGCAGTTCTTC.

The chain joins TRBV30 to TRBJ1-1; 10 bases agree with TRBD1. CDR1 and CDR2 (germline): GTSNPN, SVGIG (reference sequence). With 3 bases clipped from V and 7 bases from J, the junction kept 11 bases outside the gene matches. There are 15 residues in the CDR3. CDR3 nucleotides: TGTGCCTGGAGGGATACCGGGACAGGGGATGTTGAAGCTTTCTTT. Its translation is CAWRDTGTGDVEAFF.

The CDR3 protein is CASSLRTGVETQYF. The CDR3 DNA reads TGTGCCAGTAGTTTACGGACAGGGGTTGAGACCCAGTACTTC. This chain uses TRBV19 with TRBJ2-5; 9 nucleotides align to TRBD1. The V gene end was trimmed by 5 bases and the J gene end by 5 bases; junction bases not matched to a gene: 6. The CDR3 totals 14 residues. CDR1 is LNHDA and CDR2 is SQIVND in the germline V gene (reference sequence).

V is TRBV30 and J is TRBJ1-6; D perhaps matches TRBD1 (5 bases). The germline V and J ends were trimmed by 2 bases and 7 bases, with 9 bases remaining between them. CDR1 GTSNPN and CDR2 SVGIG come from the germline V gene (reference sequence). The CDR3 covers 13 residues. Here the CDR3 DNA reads TGTGCCTGGAGTATGCAGGGAAATTCACCCCTCCACTTT. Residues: CAWSMQGNSPLHF.

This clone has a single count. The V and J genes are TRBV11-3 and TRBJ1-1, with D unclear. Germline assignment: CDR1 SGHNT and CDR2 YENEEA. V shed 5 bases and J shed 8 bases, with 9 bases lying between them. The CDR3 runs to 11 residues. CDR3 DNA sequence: TGTGCCAGCAGCCGCCTGACAGAAGCTTTCTTT. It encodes CASSRLTEAFF. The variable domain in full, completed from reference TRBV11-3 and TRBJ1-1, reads EAGVVQSPRYKIIEKKQPVAFWCNPISGHNTLYWYLQNLGQGPELLIRYENEEAVDDSQLPKDRFSAERLKGVDSTLKIQPAELGDSAVYLCASSRLTEAFFGQGTRLTVV.

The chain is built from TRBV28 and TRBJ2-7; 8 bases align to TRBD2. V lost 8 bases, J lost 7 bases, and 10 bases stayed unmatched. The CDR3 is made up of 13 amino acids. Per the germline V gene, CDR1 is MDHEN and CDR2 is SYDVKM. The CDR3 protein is CASAGQLAGEQYF. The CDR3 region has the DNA TGTGCCAGCGCAGGACAGTTAGCGGGGGAGCAGTACTTC.

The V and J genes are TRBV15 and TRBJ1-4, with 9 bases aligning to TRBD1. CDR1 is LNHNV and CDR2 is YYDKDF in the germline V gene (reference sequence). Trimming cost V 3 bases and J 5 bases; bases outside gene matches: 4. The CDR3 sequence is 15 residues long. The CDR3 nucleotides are TGTGCCACCAGCAGCCTACAGGGGGCGAATGAAAAACTGTTTTTT. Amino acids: CATSSLQGANEKLFF.

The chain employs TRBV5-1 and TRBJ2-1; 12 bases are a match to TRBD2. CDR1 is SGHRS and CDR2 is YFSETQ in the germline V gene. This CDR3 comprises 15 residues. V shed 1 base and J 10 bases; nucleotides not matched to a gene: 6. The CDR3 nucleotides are TGCGCCAGCAGCTTGACTAGCGGGGGGCAGGAAGAGCAGTTCTTC. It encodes CASSLTSGGQEEQFF.

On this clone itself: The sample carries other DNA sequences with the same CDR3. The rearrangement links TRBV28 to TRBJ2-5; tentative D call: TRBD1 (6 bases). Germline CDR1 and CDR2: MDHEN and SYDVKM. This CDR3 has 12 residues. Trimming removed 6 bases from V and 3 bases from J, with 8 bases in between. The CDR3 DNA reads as TGTGCCAGCAGCAGGGGCGAAGAGACCCAGTACTTC. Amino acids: CASSRGEETQYF.

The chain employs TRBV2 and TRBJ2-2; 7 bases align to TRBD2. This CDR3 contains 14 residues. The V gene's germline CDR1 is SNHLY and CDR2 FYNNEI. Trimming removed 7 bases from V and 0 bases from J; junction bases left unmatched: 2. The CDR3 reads CASKAGANTGELFF. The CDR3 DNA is TGTGCCAGCAAGGCGGGAGCGAACACCGGGGAGCTGTTTTTT.

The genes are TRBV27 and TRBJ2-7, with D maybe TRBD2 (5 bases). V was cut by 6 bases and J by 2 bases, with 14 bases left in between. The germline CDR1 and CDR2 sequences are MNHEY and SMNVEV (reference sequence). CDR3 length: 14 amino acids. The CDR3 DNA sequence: TGTGCCAGCAGCACCCGACGAGGGACCTACGAGCAGTACTTC. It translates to CASSTRRGTYEQYF.

The CDR3 spells CSVGQTTYEQYF. The CDR3, as DNA: TGCAGCGTCGGACAGACCACCTACGAGCAGTACTTC. The chain uses TRBV29-1 and TRBJ2-7, with D possibly matching TRBD1 (6 bases). The CDR3 consists of 12 residues. V was clipped by 6 bases and J by 2 bases, with 11 bases between them. CDR1 is SQVTM and CDR2 is ANQGSEA in the germline V gene.

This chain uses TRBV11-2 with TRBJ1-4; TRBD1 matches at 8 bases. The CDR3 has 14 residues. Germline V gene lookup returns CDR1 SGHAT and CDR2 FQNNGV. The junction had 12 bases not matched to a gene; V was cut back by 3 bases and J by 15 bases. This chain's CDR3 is CASSLDLTGARVFF. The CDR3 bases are TGTGCCAGCAGCTTGGACTTGACAGGGGCTAGGGTGTTTTTT.

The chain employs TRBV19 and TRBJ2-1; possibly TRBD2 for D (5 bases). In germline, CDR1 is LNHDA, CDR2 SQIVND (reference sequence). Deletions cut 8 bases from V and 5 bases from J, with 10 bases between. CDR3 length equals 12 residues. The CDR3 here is CASRTFNNEQFF. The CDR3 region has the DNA TGTGCCAGTCGGACTTTTAACAATGAGCAGTTCTTC.

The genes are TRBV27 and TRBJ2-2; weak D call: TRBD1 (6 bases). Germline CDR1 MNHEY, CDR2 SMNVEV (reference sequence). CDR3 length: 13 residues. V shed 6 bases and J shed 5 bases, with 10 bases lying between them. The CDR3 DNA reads TGTGCCAGCAGAACCACAGGGACCGGGGAGCTGTTTTTT. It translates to CASRTTGTGELFF.

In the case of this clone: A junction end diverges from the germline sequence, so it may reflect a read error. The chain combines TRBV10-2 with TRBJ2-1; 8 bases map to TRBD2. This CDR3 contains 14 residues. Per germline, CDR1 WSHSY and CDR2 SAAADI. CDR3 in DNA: TGCGCCAGCAATGAGGGACTAGGTCGGAATGAGCAGTTCTTC. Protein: CASNEGLGRNEQFF.

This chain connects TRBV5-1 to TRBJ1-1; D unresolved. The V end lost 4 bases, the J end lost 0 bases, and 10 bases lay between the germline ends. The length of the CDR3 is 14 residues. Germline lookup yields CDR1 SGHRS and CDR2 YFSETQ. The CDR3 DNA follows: TGCGCCAGCAGCCCCCAGACACTGAACACTGAAGCTTTCTTT. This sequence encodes CASSPQTLNTEAFF.

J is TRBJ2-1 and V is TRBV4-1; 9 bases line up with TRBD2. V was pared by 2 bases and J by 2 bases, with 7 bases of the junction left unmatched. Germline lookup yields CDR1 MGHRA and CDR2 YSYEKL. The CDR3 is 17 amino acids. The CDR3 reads CASSQISGGITYNEQFF. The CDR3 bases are TGCGCCAGCAGCCAAATAAGCGGGGGGATAACCTACAATGAGCAGTTCTTC.

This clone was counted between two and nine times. The CDR3 loop reads CASSWTSGGYEQYF. The CDR3 nucleotides are TGCGCCAGCAGCTGGACTAGCGGGGGCTACGAGCAGTACTTC. The V and J genes are TRBV5-1 and TRBJ2-7; 13 bases agree with TRBD2. CDR3 size: 14 residues. Germline values: CDR1 SGHRS, CDR2 YFSETQ. Unmatched junction bases numbered 0, after V lost 3 bases and J lost 3 bases.

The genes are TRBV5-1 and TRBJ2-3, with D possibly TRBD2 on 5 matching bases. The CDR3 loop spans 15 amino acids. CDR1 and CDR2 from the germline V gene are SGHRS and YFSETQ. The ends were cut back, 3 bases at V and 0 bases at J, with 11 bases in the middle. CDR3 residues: CASSWASLSTDTQYF. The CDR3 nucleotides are TGCGCCAGCAGCTGGGCTAGCCTTAGCACAGATACGCAGTATTTT.

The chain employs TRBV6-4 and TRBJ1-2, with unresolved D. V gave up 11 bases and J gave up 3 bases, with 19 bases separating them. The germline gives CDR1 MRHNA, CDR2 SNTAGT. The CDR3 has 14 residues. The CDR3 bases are TGTGCCGTCCGCTCTTCGATTAACTACTATGGCTACACCTTC. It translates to CAVRSSINYYGYTF.

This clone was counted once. CDR3 DNA: TGTGCCAGCAGCTTACGCAGACAGCTCATTTATGGCTACACCTTC. Its translation: CASSLRRQLIYGYTF. V is TRBV7-2 and J is TRBJ1-2; a possible D gene is TRBD1 (5 bases). The germline V gene has CDR1 SGHTA and CDR2 FQGNSA. The CDR3 sequence is 15 residues long. V was trimmed by 2 bases and J by 5 bases, leaving 15 bases between them.

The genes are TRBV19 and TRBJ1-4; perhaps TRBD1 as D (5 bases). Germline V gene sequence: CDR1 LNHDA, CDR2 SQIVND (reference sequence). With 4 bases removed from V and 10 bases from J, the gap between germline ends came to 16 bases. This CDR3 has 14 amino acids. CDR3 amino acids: CASSTSDTWGKLFF. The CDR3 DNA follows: TGTGCCAGTAGTACATCGGACACGTGGGGAAAACTGTTTTTT.